This T cell receptor beta chain was obtained from a study of T cells in Graves' hyperthyroidism and ophthalmopathy (dated by TCRdb to the late 2010s). About the investigation overall: Peripheral blood was sampled at the time of initial diagnosis, prior to any treatment. An independent validation cohort of some 18 hyperthyroidism patients and more than 15 patients who later progressed to ophthalmopathy tested prospective prediction of ophthalmopathy. The 85 to 100 discovery patients were divided at random into training and test sets in a 7:3 ratio. The paper reports TCR Vbeta CDR3 sequencing of some 140 peripheral blood samples: some 44 ophthalmopathy, about 75 hyperthyroidism and 17 progressor patients. To identify distinguishing TCR V-J signatures, a discovery cohort of 90 to 100 patients was used, comprising 43 with Graves' ophthalmopathy and 57 with stable Graves' hyperthyroidism. Once sampling was done, hyperthyroidism patients were given methimazole at a starting dose of 30 mg daily, whereas ophthalmopathy patients were given high-dose intravenous methylprednisolone. The study also compared thyroid tissue and blood T-cell repertoires from roughly 6 Graves' hyperthyroidism patients. Results the study describes overall, beyond this receptor: In validation, the model predicted progression to ophthalmopathy with approximately 71% sensitivity and 72.22% specificity, a median of around six months before onset. No statistical method was used to fix the sample size in advance, and group allocation was not hidden from the investigators. A model built on a 13 V-J signature distinguished ophthalmopathy from stable hyperthyroidism, reaching roughly 88% sensitivity and 81.08% specificity in cross-validation and 80%/75% in testing. Most expanded thyroid clonotypes (frequency above 0.001) were also detected in blood, a finding suggesting that blood repertoires may reflect thyroid immune responses.

Amplification of TCR beta CDR3 regions was carried out from RNA transcripts. A first-round RT-PCR of the TCR CDR3 used the HTBI primer set with the Qiagen OneStep RT-PCR kit. A second multiplex PCR round built the libraries, followed by size selection and purification. The libraries were sequenced on an Illumina HiSeq2000 using paired-end 100 bp reads. Concerning the study's data processing: Raw data were processed with SOAPnuke, discarding reads with adapters, uncalled bases, mean Phred below 15, or no exact constant-primer or identifier match. High-quality paired reads were merged with COPE v1.2.5, and unique nucleotide sequences were defined as clonotypes. MiTCR v1.1 was used to align the clonotypes against IMGT TRBV, TRBD and TRBJ reference segments. The analysis was restricted to V-J combinations with a frequency above 0.0001, which together covered around 99% of the repertoires. The TCS score was defined as the ratio of F50 (clonal expansion) to E x V (chaos), calculated using BLOSUM62-based TCRdist between CDR3 peptides within each V-J. Welch's t-statistics and random forest reduced fewer than 600 V-J features to 10 to 15, which were used in a naive Bayes classifier (R e1071). TCRdb took the public reads, trimmed them with fastp at Q25, ran MiXCR for clone calling and kept in-frame beta chains. Every CDR3 protein is listed once, alongside the most common genes and DNA of its rows. V and J calls and clone size were set by TCRdb, not the authors. The sample table lists around 690,000 distinct CDR3 sequences, around 16% of them with a count of one. The ten largest clones add up to about a sixth of the sample.

Graves' hyperthyroidism was defined as stable when no progression to ophthalmopathy occurred over 18 months of follow-up. Hyperthyroidism patients were newly diagnosed, had a disease duration of under 2 months, and were aged 18 to 65 years. The study excluded patients with uncontrolled infections, other autoimmune diseases, pregnancy or lactation. Diagnoses relied on clinical symptoms, serum thyroxine and TRAb, thyroid ultrasound and orbital computed tomography. Ficoll-Paque density gradient centrifugation was used to isolate PBMCs from about 9.4 ml of fresh peripheral blood. Trizol reagent was used to extract total RNA, and RNA quality was then checked on an Agilent 2100 Bioanalyzer. This clonotype was seen many times. Its target antigen remains unknown. No qualities accompany the bases; no much larger clone lies one base away. Cut back by 2 bases and 4 bases, the V and J ends lie 9 bases apart. CDR1 and CDR2, per the germline V gene, are SGHRS and YFSETQ. The CDR3 runs 13 residues from the cysteine to the phenylalanine. Only the CDR3 part of the read is kept: 39 bases, read in frame from the first base.

The chain uses TRBV5-1 and TRBJ1-1; a confident D gene designation cannot be given. Sequencing input: blood. The TCR sequence derives from a man aged 45-65 years with Graves' hyperthyroidism. The DNA sequence follows: TGCGCCAGCAGCTTTACTTTCACCACTGAAGCTTTCTTT. This is translated as CASSFTFTTEAFF.